This passage covers 14 T cell receptor beta chains from one sample sequenced in a study of shared clonotypes between healthy human individuals. Using immunoSEQ multiplex PCR, the repertoire was profiled, and TCRdb retains in-frame clones only, with some absent. In the table there are approximately 1.5 million clones, approximately 98.5% of which are singletons. Material for sequencing was naive CD4+ T cells sorted from blood. This sample's subset: CD45RA+ positively selected. Source of these receptors: a man aged 25-40 years in good health.

This chain uses TRBV5-8 with TRBJ2-7; 7 bases agree with TRBD2. V was clipped by 4 bases and J by 2 bases; unmatched bases: 6. The CDR3 has 14 amino acids. CDR1 is SGHTS and CDR2 is YDEGEE in the germline V gene. CDR3 region: CASSRGRGTYEQYF. The CDR3 bases are TGTGCCAGCAGCCGGGGGAGGGGCACCTACGAGCAGTACTTC.

The gene calls are TRBV28 and TRBJ2-2; TRBD2 matches 10 bases. CDR3 length equals 15 residues. The junction had 7 bases not matched to a gene; V was cut back by 6 bases and J by 6 bases. From germline, CDR1 is MDHEN and CDR2 SYDVKM. CDR3: CASRHRLAGAGELFF. In nucleotides, the CDR3 is TGTGCCAGCAGGCACCGACTAGCGGGTGCCGGGGAGCTGTTTTTT.

V usage is TRBV7-2 and J usage is TRBJ2-2; D not certain. CDR1 is SGHTA, CDR2 FQGNSA, per germline. Between the trimmed V and J ends, which lost 4 bases and 6 bases, there was a span of 15 bases. The CDR3 runs to 15 residues. The DNA for the CDR3 is TGTGCCAGCAGCTCCGCCGCACGGGTCGCCGGGGAGCTGTTTTTT. Translating gives CASSSAARVAGELFF.

The chain carries TRBV18 and TRBJ1-4, with D possibly TRBD1 on 5 matching bases. V lost 5 bases, J lost 6 bases, and 13 bases lay in between. The CDR3 is 14 amino acids. CDR1 is KGHSH, CDR2 LQKENI, per germline. CDR3 nucleotides: TGTGCCAGCTCAGCGGGGCATGGGGATGAAAAACTGTTTTTT. Translation: CASSAGHGDEKLFF.

V is TRBV5-1 and J is TRBJ1-5; D uncertain. V was trimmed by 5 bases and J by 5 bases, leaving 11 bases between them. There are 13 residues in the CDR3. The germline V gene has CDR1 SGHRS and CDR2 YFSETQ. The CDR3 loop is CASSDRPDQPQHF. DNA for the CDR3: TGCGCCAGCAGTGACCGTCCCGATCAGCCCCAGCATTTT.

This rearrangement joins TRBV23-1 to TRBJ2-3; TRBD2 matches 12 bases. TRBV23-1 counts as an open reading frame of uncertain function. The V and J ends lost 5 bases and 6 bases, in that order; junction bases with no gene match: 6. The CDR3 sequence is 15 residues long. In DNA form, the CDR3 reads TGCGCCAGCAGTGAGACTAGCGGGAGTTTGGATACGCAGTATTTT. Translating it yields CASSETSGSLDTQYF.

The V and J genes are TRBV28 and TRBJ2-5; weak D call: TRBD2 (5 bases). The CDR3 extends over 16 amino acids. Germline V gene data show CDR1 as MDHEN and CDR2 as SYDVKM. Trimming left V 3 bases short and J 3 bases short, with 17 bases between. The CDR3 sequence is CASSFNRGTGKETQYF. The CDR3, as DNA: TGTGCCAGCAGTTTCAATCGGGGAACGGGAAAAGAGACCCAGTACTTC.

The chain carries TRBV12-5 and TRBJ2-3; D is possibly TRBD2 (5 bases). The V end was cut by 1 base, the J end by 0 bases, with 11 bases between. The length of the CDR3 is 16 residues. CDR1 is LGHNT, CDR2 FRNRAP, per germline. In DNA, the CDR3 is TGTGCTAGTGGTTTGGGGGAGAGCGGTAGCACAGATACGCAGTATTTT. Amino acid sequence: CASGLGESGSTDTQYF.

The rearrangement joins TRBV6-1 to TRBJ1-1; D not certain. Trimming removed 7 bases at V and 2 bases at J, with 17 bases between. The germline V gene encodes CDR1 MNHNS and CDR2 SASEGT. There are 15 residues in the CDR3. This CDR3 reads CASTQRRQSNTEAFF. As DNA, the CDR3 is TGTGCCAGCACCCAAAGGCGGCAGAGCAACACTGAAGCTTTCTTT.

As DNA, the CDR3 is TGTGCCAGCAGTGACTCCAAGATCAATGAGCAGTTCTTC. Translated, it gives CASSDSKINEQFF. V gene TRBV6-4 combines with J gene TRBJ2-1; D remains ambiguous. The CDR3 runs 13 residues. V gave up 0 bases and J gave up 6 bases, with 6 bases separating them. Germline V gene lookup returns CDR1 MRHNA and CDR2 SNTAGT.

V usage is TRBV11-2 and J usage is TRBJ2-7, with TRBD1 matching over 8 bases. The CDR3 contains 15 residues. V shed 4 bases and J 0 bases; nucleotides not matched to a gene: 5. Germline V gene data show CDR1 as SGHAT and CDR2 as FQNNGV. CDR3 in amino acids: CASSSRTGPSYEQYF. The CDR3 DNA reads as TGTGCCAGCAGCTCCCGGACAGGGCCCTCCTACGAGCAGTACTTC.

The chain recombines TRBV27 with TRBJ2-3; TRBD2 matches at 13 bases. The V gene's germline CDR1 is MNHEY and CDR2 SMNVEV (reference sequence). The length of the CDR3 is 16 residues. V dropped 6 bases and J dropped 6; count of bases not matched to a gene: 9. The CDR3 DNA sequence: TGTGCCAGCAGACTAGCGGGAGGGCCGGAGAGCGATACGCAGTATTTT. It is translated as CASRLAGGPESDTQYF.

The rearrangement links TRBV18 to TRBJ2-7; 12 bases line up with TRBD2. Per the germline V gene, CDR1 is KGHSH and CDR2 is LQKENI. The CDR3 extends over 16 amino acids. With V trimmed by 4 bases and J by 0 bases, 4 bases remained unmatched. The CDR3 DNA sequence: TGTGCCAGCTCACTGTTGACTAGCGGGGGCTCCTACGAGCAGTACTTC. This translates into CASSLLTSGGSYEQYF.

The J gene is TRBJ1-5, the V gene TRBV4-1; TRBD1 aligns across 9 bases. This CDR3 has 16 amino acids. From germline, CDR1 is MGHRA and CDR2 YSYEKL. With V trimmed by 3 bases and J by 4 bases, 7 bases remained unmatched. The CDR3 DNA follows: TGCGCCAGCAGCCAGCAACAGGGGGCCAAAAATCAGCCCCAGCATTTT. Protein product: CASSQQQGAKNQPQHF.